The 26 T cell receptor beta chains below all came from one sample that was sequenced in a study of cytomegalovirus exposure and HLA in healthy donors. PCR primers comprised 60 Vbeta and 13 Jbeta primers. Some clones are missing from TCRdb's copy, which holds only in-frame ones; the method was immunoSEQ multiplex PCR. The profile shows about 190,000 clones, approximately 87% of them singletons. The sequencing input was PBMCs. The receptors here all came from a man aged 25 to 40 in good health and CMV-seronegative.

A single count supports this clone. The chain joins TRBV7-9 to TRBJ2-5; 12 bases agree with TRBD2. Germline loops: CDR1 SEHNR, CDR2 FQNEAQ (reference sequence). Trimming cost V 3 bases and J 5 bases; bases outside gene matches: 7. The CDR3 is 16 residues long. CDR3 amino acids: CASSLNLAGGQETQYF. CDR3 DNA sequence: TGTGCCAGCAGCTTGAACCTAGCGGGGGGGCAGGAGACCCAGTACTTC.

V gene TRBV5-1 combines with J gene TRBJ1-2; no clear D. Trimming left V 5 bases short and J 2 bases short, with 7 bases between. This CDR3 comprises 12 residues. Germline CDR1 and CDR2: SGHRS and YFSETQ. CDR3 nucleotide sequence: TGCGCCAGCAGTCCAGGAAACTATGGCTACACCTTC. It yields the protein CASSPGNYGYTF.

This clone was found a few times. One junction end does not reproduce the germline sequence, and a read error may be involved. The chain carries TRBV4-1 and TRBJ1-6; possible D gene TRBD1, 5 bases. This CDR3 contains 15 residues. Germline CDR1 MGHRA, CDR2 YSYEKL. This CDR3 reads CASRAESSYNSPLHF. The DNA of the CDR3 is TGTGCCAGCAGGGCGGAGAGCTCCTATAATTCACCCCTCCACTTT.

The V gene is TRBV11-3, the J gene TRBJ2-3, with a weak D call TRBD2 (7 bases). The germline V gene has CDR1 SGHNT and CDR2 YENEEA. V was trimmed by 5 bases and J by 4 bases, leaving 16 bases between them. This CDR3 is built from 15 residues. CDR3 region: CASSHSGGTADTQYF. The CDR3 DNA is TGTGCCAGCAGCCATTCGGGGGGCACCGCAGATACGCAGTATTTT. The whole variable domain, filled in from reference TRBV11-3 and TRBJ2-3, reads EAGVVQSPRYKIIEKKQPVAFWCNPISGHNTLYWYLQNLGQGPELLIRYENEEAVDDSQLPKDRFSAERLKGVDSTLKIQPAELGDSAVYLCASSHSGGTADTQYFGPGTRLTVL.

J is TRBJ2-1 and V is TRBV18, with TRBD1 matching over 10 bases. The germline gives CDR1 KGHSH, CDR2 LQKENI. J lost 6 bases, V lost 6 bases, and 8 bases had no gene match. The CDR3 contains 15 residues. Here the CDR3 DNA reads TGTGCCAGCTCCGACGGGACAGGGGTTGGCAATGAGCAGTTCTTC. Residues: CASSDGTGVGNEQFF. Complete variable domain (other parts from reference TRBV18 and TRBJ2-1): NAGVMQNPRHLVRRRGQEARLRCSPMKGHSHVYWYRQLPEEGLKFMVYLQKENIIDESGMPKERFSAEFPKEGPSILRIQQVVRGDSAAYFCASSDGTGVGNEQFFGPGTRLTVL.

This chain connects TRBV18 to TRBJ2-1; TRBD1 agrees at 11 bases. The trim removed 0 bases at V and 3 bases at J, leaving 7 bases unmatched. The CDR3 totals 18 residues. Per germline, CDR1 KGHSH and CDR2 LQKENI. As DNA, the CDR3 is TGTGCCAGCTCACCACCGATCAAGGGGACAGGGGGCTACAATGAGCAGTTCTTC. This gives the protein CASSPPIKGTGGYNEQFF.

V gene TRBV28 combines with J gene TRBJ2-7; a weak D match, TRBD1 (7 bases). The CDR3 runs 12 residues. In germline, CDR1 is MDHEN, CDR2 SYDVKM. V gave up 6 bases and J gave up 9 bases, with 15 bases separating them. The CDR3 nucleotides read TGTGCCAGCAGGGTAAACAGGGGAGGGCAGTACTTC. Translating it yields CASRVNRGGQYF.

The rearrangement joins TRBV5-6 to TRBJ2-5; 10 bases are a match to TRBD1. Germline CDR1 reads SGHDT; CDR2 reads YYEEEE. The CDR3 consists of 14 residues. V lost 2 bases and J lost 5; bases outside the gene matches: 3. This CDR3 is CASSLGTGVETQYF. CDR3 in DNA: TGTGCCAGCAGCTTAGGGACAGGGGTGGAGACCCAGTACTTC.

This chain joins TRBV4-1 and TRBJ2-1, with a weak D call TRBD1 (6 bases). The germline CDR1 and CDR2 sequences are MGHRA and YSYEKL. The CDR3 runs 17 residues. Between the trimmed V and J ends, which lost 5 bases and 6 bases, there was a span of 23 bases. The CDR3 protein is CASSTGFQRGRGNEQFF. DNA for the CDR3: TGCGCCAGCAGCACAGGGTTCCAGAGAGGGAGAGGCAATGAGCAGTTCTTC.

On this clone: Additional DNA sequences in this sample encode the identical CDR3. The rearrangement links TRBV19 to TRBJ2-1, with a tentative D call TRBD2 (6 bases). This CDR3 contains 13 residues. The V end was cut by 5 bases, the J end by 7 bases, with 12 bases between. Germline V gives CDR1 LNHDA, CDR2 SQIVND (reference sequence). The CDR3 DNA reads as TGTGCCAGTAGTGGGGGGAGTCGAAATGAGCAGTTCTTC. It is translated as CASSGGSRNEQFF.

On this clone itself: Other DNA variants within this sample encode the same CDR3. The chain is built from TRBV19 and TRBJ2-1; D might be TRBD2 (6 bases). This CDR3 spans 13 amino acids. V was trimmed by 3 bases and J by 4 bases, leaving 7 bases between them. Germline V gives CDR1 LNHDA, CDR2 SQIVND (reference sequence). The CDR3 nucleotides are TGTGCCAGTAGTATCGGAGGGTACAATGAGCAGTTCTTC. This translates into CASSIGGYNEQFF.

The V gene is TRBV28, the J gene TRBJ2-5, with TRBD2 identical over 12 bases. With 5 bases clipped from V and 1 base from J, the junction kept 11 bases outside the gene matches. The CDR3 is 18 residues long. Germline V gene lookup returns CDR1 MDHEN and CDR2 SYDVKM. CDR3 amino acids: CASSPGLAGTRGQETQYF. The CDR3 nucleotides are TGTGCCAGCAGTCCCGGACTAGCGGGAACTAGAGGCCAAGAGACCCAGTACTTC.

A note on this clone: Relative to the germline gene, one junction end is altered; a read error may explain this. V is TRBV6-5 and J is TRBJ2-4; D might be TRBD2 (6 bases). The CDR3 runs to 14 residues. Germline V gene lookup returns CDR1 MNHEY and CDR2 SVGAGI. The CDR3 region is CASRPGGAKNSQYF. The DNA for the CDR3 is TGTGCCAGCAGGCCTGGAGGGGCCAAAAACAGTCAGTACTTC.

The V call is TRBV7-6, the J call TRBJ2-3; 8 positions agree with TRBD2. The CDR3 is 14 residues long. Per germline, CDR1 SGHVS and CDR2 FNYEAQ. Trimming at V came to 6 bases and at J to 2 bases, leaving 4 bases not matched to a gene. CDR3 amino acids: CASRVAGPTDTQYF. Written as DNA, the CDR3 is TGTGCCAGCAGGGTAGCGGGGCCCACAGATACGCAGTATTTT. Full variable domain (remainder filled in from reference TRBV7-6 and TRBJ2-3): GAGVSQSPRYKVTKRGQDVALRCDPISGHVSLYWYRQALGQGPEFLTYFNYEAQQDKSGLPNDRFSAERPEGSISTLTIQRTEQRDSAMYRCASRVAGPTDTQYFGPGTRLTVL.

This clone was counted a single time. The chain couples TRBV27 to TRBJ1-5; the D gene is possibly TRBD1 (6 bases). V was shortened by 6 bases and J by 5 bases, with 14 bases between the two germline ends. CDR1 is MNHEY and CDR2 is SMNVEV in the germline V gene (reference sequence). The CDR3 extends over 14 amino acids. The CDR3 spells CASRPGTYYQPQHF. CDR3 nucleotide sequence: TGTGCCAGCAGACCGGGGACATATTATCAGCCCCAGCATTTT.

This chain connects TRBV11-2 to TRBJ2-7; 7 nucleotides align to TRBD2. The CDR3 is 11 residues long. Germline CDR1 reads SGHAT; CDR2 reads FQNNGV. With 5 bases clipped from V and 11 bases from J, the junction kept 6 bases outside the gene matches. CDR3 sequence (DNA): TGTGCCAGCAGCCAAAGGACTAGGGAGTACTTC. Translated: CASSQRTREYF.

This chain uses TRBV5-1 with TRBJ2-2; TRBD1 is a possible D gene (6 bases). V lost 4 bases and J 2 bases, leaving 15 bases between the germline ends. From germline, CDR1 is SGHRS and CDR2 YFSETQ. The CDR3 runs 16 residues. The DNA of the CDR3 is TGCGCCAGCAGCCAAACCACAGGGAGAAACACCGGGGAGCTGTTTTTT. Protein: CASSQTTGRNTGELFF.

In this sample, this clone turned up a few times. CDR3: CASRPAGQQGTEAFF. DNA for the CDR3: TGTGCCAGCAGACCCGCCGGGCAACAGGGTACTGAAGCTTTCTTT. V gene TRBV27 combines with J gene TRBJ1-1, with D possibly being TRBD1 (6 bases). The CDR3 totals 15 residues. Germline assignment: CDR1 MNHEY and CDR2 SMNVEV (reference sequence). Trimming shortened V by 6 bases and J by 5 bases, and 19 bases separated the two germline ends.

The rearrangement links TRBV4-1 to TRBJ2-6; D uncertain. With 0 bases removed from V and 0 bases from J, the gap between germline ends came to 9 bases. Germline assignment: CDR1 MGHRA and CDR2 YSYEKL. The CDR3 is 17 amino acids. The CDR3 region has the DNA TGCGCCAGCAGCCAAGATACGGGTTCCTCTGGGGCCAACGTCCTGACTTTC. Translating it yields CASSQDTGSSGANVLTF.

CDR3 coding DNA: TGTGCCAGTAGTTATGACACATCAAGGTACGAGCAGTACTTC. The encoded protein is CASSYDTSRYEQYF. The V gene is TRBV19, the J gene TRBJ2-7; D unresolved. The CDR3 runs to 14 residues. V was cut by 5 bases and J by 4 bases, with 15 bases left in between. From germline, CDR1 is LNHDA and CDR2 SQIVND (reference sequence).

CDR3 protein: CASTGVQGGKGYTF. Written as DNA, the CDR3 is TGTGCCAGCACCGGAGTACAGGGGGGGAAGGGCTACACCTTC. V is TRBV5-4 and J is TRBJ1-2; 8 bases map to TRBD1. Germline CDR1 is SGHNT and CDR2 is YYREEE (reference sequence). V trimming: 6 bases; J trimming: 8 bases; junction bases outside the gene matches: 12. The CDR3 loop spans 14 amino acids.

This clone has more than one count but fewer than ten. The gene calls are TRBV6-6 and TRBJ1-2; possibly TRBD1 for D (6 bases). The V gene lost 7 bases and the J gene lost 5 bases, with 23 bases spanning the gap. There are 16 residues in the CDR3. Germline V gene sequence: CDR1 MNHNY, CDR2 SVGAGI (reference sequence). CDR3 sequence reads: CASIPSPGQGLYGYTF. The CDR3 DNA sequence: TGTGCCAGCATCCCCTCCCCCGGGCAGGGGCTTTATGGCTACACCTTC.

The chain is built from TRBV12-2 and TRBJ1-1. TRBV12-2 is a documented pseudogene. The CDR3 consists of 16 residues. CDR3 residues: CASRRSPGVGDTEAFF. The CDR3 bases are TGTGCAAGTCGCAGATCCCCGGGGGTGGGGGACACTGAAGCTTTCTTT.

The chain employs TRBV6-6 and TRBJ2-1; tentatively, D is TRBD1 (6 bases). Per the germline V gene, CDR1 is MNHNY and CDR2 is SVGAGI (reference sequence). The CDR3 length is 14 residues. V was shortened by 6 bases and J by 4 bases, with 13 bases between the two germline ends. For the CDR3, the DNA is TGTGCCAGCAGCAGGGGAAGCGAGTACAATGAGCAGTTCTTC. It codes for CASSRGSEYNEQFF.

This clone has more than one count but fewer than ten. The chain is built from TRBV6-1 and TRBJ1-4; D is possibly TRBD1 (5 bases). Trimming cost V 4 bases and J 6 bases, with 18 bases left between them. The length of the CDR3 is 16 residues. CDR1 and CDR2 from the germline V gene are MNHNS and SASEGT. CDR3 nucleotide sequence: TGTGCCAGCAGTGGGGGGGAGGGGATGGGGCATGAAAAACTGTTTTTT. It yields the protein CASSGGEGMGHEKLFF.

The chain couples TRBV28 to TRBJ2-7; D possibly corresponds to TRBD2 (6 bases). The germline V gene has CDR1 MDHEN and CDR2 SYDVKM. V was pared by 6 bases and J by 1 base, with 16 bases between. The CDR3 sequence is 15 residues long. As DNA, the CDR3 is TGTGCCAGCAGGGAAAAGACGGGACTTTCCTACGAGCAGTACTTC. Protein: CASREKTGLSYEQYF. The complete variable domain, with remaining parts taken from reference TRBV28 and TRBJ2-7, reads DVKVTQSSRYLVKRTGEKVFLECVQDMDHENMFWYRQDPGLGLRLIYFSYDVKMKEKGDIPEGYSVSREKKERFSLILESASTNQTSMYLCASREKTGLSYEQYFGPGTRLTVT.